This T cell receptor (beta chain) appears in the sequencing data of a study of early T cells in non-severe SARS-CoV-2 infection. Study details: Chains from this unsorted whole-blood bulk RNA could not be paired.

Individual cDNA molecules were tagged with unique molecular identifiers, the study reported. Each CDR3 protein is one row after TCRdb ran MiXCR on the 5' RACE reads. The data show some 90,000 distinct CDR3 sequences, with under 15% seen just once and 5.5% held by the top ten. Trimming pared 1 base from V and 0 bases from J, leaving 10 bases between. The CDR3 sequence is 16 residues long. Germline V lookup: CDR1 LNHNV, CDR2 YYDKDF (reference sequence). Sequences were obtained from whole blood. The J gene is TRBJ1-3, the V gene TRBV15; D is unresolved. The receptor was isolated from an adult who was a healthcare worker with PCR-confirmed SARS-CoV-2 infection or an uninfected control (not recorded which). DNA for the CDR3: TGTGCCACCAGCAGAGTGGGTGGCAGCTCTGGAAACACCATATATTTT. This translates into CATSRVGGSSGNTIYF.